One and the same sample provided the 30 T cell receptor beta chains below, sequenced in a study of blood T cell repertoires in COVID-19. Using immunoSEQ multiplex PCR, the repertoire was profiled, and TCRdb retains in-frame clones only, with some absent. The repertoire consists of 200,000 or so clones, with 84% occurring once and the leading ten covering around 2%. The sequenced sample consisted of peripheral blood. These receptors came from a middle-aged man who had recovered from COVID-19.

The V call is TRBV7-9, the J call TRBJ2-3; D is possibly TRBD1 (6 bases). The germline V gene encodes CDR1 SEHNR and CDR2 FQNEAQ (reference sequence). The CDR3 totals 15 residues. The V gene lost 1 base and the J gene lost 5 bases, with 13 bases spanning the gap. CDR3 in amino acids: CASSLDGTSIDTQYF. The CDR3 bases are TGTGCCAGCAGCTTAGATGGGACATCAATAGATACGCAGTATTTT. The full variable domain, its missing parts supplied by reference TRBV7-9 and TRBJ2-3, is DTGVSQNPRHKITKRGQNVTFRCDPISEHNRLYWYRQTLGQGPEFLTYFQNEAQLEKSRLLSDRFSAERPKGSFSTLEIQRTEQGDSAMYLCASSLDGTSIDTQYFGPGTRLTVL.

The V and J genes are TRBV6-5 and TRBJ2-2, with a tentative D call TRBD1 (5 bases). Trimming left V 4 bases short and J 4 bases short, with 13 bases between. The CDR3 is 15 residues long. Germline assignment: CDR1 MNHEY and CDR2 SVGAGI. CDR3 sequence: CASSLAGSGTGELFF. The CDR3 nucleotides read TGTGCCAGCAGTTTAGCAGGGTCGGGCACCGGGGAGCTGTTTTTT.

This chain links TRBV9 with TRBJ2-5, with 10 bases that match TRBD2. The CDR3 is made up of 14 amino acids. The trim removed 3 bases at V and 7 bases at J, leaving 6 bases unmatched. Germline values: CDR1 SGDLS, CDR2 YYNGEE. The CDR3 loop is CASSASGGGGTQYF. In DNA, the CDR3 is TGTGCCAGCAGCGCTAGCGGGGGAGGGGGGACCCAGTACTTC.

This chain uses TRBV29-1 with TRBJ2-5, with D hard to call. The CDR3 spans 15 residues. Trimming removed 2 bases from V and 1 base from J, with 14 bases in between. Germline V gene data show CDR1 as SQVTM and CDR2 as ANQGSEA. CDR3 sequence: CSVELEQPFQETQYF. The CDR3 nucleotides read TGCAGCGTTGAACTGGAGCAACCCTTCCAAGAGACCCAGTACTTC.

The rearrangement joins TRBV6-5 to TRBJ2-7; tentatively, D is TRBD1 (6 bases). Germline loops: CDR1 MNHEY, CDR2 SVGAGI. This CDR3 is 15 amino acids long. The V end was cut by 7 bases, the J end by 1 base, with 17 bases between. The CDR3 region is CASMAFQGTSYEQYF. CDR3 DNA: TGTGCCAGCATGGCGTTTCAGGGGACATCCTACGAGCAGTACTTC.

The genes are TRBV21-1 and TRBJ1-1; TRBD1 was called by the table and not checked on the DNA. TRBV21-1 is noted as a pseudogene. The CDR3 totals 14 residues. As DNA, the CDR3 is TGTGCCAGCAGCAAGACACGGCCTAACACTGAAGCTTTCTTT. This sequence encodes CASSKTRPNTEAFF.

The chain couples TRBV18 to TRBJ1-6; D perhaps matches TRBD1 (6 bases). Deletions cut 5 bases from V and 0 bases from J, with 8 bases between. Germline lookup yields CDR1 KGHSH and CDR2 LQKENI. The CDR3 runs 15 residues. The CDR3: CASSATGSYNSPLHF. CDR3 DNA sequence: TGTGCCAGCTCAGCGACAGGCTCCTATAATTCACCCCTCCACTTT.

The chain has TRBV3-1 (or the pseudogene TRBV3-2) and TRBJ2-5; D might be TRBD1 (5 bases). CDR1 and CDR2 (germline): LGHDT, YNNKEL (reference sequence). The CDR3 runs to 15 residues. Between the trimmed V and J ends, which lost 1 base and 4 bases, there was a span of 13 bases. CDR3 in amino acids: CASSQARGWGETQYF. The CDR3 region has the DNA TGTGCCAGCAGCCAAGCTAGGGGTTGGGGAGAGACCCAGTACTTC.

The rearrangement joins TRBV5-6 to TRBJ2-5; D not resolved. The CDR3 covers 13 residues. CDR1 and CDR2 (germline): SGHDT, YYEEEE. Trimming removed 2 bases at V and 1 base at J, with 6 bases between. The CDR3 region has the DNA TGTGCCAGCAGCTTTTCCAGCCAAGAGACCCAGTACTTC. Protein product: CASSFSSQETQYF.

This chain uses TRBV3-1 (or the pseudogene TRBV3-2) with TRBJ1-1, with D perhaps matching TRBD1 (6 bases). Trimming pared 0 bases from V and 4 bases from J, leaving 9 bases between. Germline CDR1 reads LGHDT; CDR2 reads YNNKEL (reference sequence). This CDR3 contains 14 residues. In nucleotides, the CDR3 is TGTGCCAGCAGCCAAGATACAGGGTTCACTGAAGCTTTCTTT. The encoded protein is CASSQDTGFTEAFF.

The chain joins TRBV29-1 to TRBJ2-5; 7 nucleotides match TRBD2. Per the germline V gene, CDR1 is SQVTM and CDR2 is ANQGSEA. V trimming: 2 bases; J trimming: 4 bases; junction bases outside the gene matches: 7. The CDR3 has 14 amino acids. The CDR3 DNA reads as TGCAGCGTTGAACAAAGCGGGACCTTAGAGACCCAGTACTTC. Protein: CSVEQSGTLETQYF.

This chain links TRBV3-1 (or the pseudogene TRBV3-2) with TRBJ1-1; 10 bases are a match to TRBD1. Germline lookup yields CDR1 LGHDT and CDR2 YNNKEL (reference sequence). The CDR3 sequence is 16 residues long. Trimming removed 1 base from V and 11 bases from J; junction bases left unmatched: 13. CDR3 protein: CASSQVLSGTGDGAFF. In DNA, the CDR3 is TGTGCCAGCAGCCAAGTTCTTTCCGGGACAGGGGACGGCGCTTTCTTT.

CDR3 nucleotides: TGTGCCAGCAGCGTAGTTGGGCGCACAGATACGCAGTATTTT. It specifies CASSVVGRTDTQYF. The V gene is TRBV9, the J gene TRBJ2-3; D remains ambiguous. The V end lost 0 bases, the J end lost 1 base, and 6 bases lay between the germline ends. Germline CDR1 is SGDLS and CDR2 is YYNGEE. The CDR3 runs 14 residues.

This sequence joins TRBV3-1 (or the pseudogene TRBV3-2) and TRBJ1-2; D gene unclear. The CDR3 loop spans 15 amino acids. V was trimmed by 1 base and J by 4 bases, leaving 13 bases between them. In germline, CDR1 is LGHDT, CDR2 YNNKEL (reference sequence). The DNA of the CDR3 is TGTGCCAGCAGCCAAGCCGACGCCGAGGTCTATGGCTACACCTTC. Encoded protein: CASSQADAEVYGYTF.

This chain connects TRBV4-3 to TRBJ1-5, with D tentatively TRBD1 (5 bases). V lost 8 bases, J lost 3 bases, and 17 bases lay in between. Germline CDR1 reads LGHNA; CDR2 reads YSLEER. The CDR3 length is 15 residues. The CDR3 spells CASGPGLGVNQPQHF. The CDR3 DNA reads TGCGCCAGCGGGCCAGGGCTAGGAGTCAATCAGCCCCAGCATTTT.

The gene calls are TRBV7-8 and TRBJ1-2, with a weak D call TRBD1 (6 bases). Trimming took off 4 bases at V and 6 bases at J, with 15 bases between the two ends. This CDR3 has 14 amino acids. CDR1 is SGHVS and CDR2 is FQNEAQ in the germline V gene. CDR3 sequence (DNA): TGTGCCAGCAGCTCGTGGACAGCTTCGGATGGCTACACCTTC. This gives the protein CASSSWTASDGYTF.

The V and J genes are TRBV6-5 and TRBJ1-2; the match to TRBD1 covers 7 bases. Per the germline V gene, CDR1 is MNHEY and CDR2 is SVGAGI. The CDR3 has 11 residues. Germline trimming cut 5 bases from V and 8 bases from J; bases unmatched to any gene: 2. Written as DNA, the CDR3 is TGTGCCAGCAGTCGAGGGGGCGGCTACACCTTC. It specifies CASSRGGGYTF.

This chain connects TRBV5-1 to TRBJ1-3, with D perhaps matching TRBD1 (5 bases). V lost 5 bases and J 0 bases, leaving 18 bases between the germline ends. Looked up from germline, CDR1 is SGHRS and CDR2 is YFSETQ. This CDR3 has 17 residues. The CDR3: CASSVGQGVTSGNTIYF. The DNA of the CDR3 is TGCGCCAGCAGTGTAGGTCAAGGGGTCACCTCTGGAAACACCATATATTTT.

This clone was recorded a few times. The rearrangement links TRBV2 to TRBJ2-2, with 11 bases fitting TRBD2. Trimming cost V 1 base and J 8 bases; bases outside gene matches: 3. Germline loops: CDR1 SNHLY, CDR2 FYNNEI. This CDR3 has 15 residues. CDR3 DNA sequence: TGTGCCAGCAGTGAAGGGCTAGCGGGAGGTGGGGAGCTGTTTTTT. This translates into CASSEGLAGGGELFF.

J is TRBJ2-2 and V is TRBV7-8; 8 nucleotides align to TRBD2. Germline V gene sequence: CDR1 SGHVS, CDR2 FQNEAQ. This CDR3 spans 14 amino acids. The V and J ends lost 8 bases and 4 bases, in that order; junction bases with no gene match: 6. CDR3 bases: TGTGCCAGCCGGGGCCGGGGGGGCACCGGGGAGCTGTTTTTT. It codes for CASRGRGGTGELFF.

This rearrangement joins TRBV4-1 to TRBJ2-3, with 8 nucleotides matching TRBD2. This CDR3 contains 16 residues. The J segment lost 2 bases and the V segment lost 2 bases, leaving 6 bases of the junction unmatched. In germline, CDR1 is MGHRA, CDR2 YSYEKL. The CDR3 DNA reads TGCGCCAGCAGCCAACGGGGGGGCCCCTCCACAGATACGCAGTATTTT. Protein sequence: CASSQRGGPSTDTQYF.

The chain uses TRBV30 and TRBJ1-1; D gene uncertain. CDR1 is GTSNPN, CDR2 SVGIG, per germline (reference sequence). The CDR3 is 14 amino acids. Between the trimmed V and J ends, which lost 3 bases and 0 bases, there was a span of 11 bases. CDR3 sequence (DNA): TGTGCCTGGAGCTTTCAGTCAGTGAACACTGAAGCTTTCTTT. It codes for CAWSFQSVNTEAFF.

V and J are TRBV15 and TRBJ2-3; D remains unclear. Trimming shortened V by 5 bases and J by 6 bases, and 6 bases separated the two germline ends. The CDR3 runs 11 residues. Germline CDR1 is LNHNV and CDR2 is YYDKDF (reference sequence). The CDR3 DNA reads as TGTGCCACCAGCCAGAGGGATACGCAGTATTTT. Its translation: CATSQRDTQYF.

This clone was seen a few times. The chain uses TRBV29-1 and TRBJ2-1; tentatively, D is TRBD2 (5 bases). This CDR3 contains 13 residues. Trimming removed 3 bases at V and 4 bases at J, with 10 bases between. The germline gives CDR1 SQVTM, CDR2 ANQGSEA. CDR3 loop: CSVDRTQYNEQFF. The DNA for the CDR3 is TGCAGCGTTGATAGGACTCAATACAATGAGCAGTTCTTC.

The chain carries TRBV7-2 and TRBJ2-1, with TRBD1 matching 7 bases. The ends lost 1 base at V and 3 bases at J; junction bases unmatched: 15. CDR3 length equals 19 residues. Germline V lookup: CDR1 SGHTA, CDR2 FQGNSA. CDR3 bases: TGTGCCAGCAGCTTAGTGGTATGGCTAGTGGGACAGATCTACAATGAGCAGTTCTTC. It translates to CASSLVVWLVGQIYNEQFF.

The chain recombines TRBV5-4 with TRBJ2-3, with TRBD2 matching 8 bases. With 4 bases clipped from V and 0 bases from J, the junction kept 4 bases outside the gene matches. CDR1 is SGHNT, CDR2 YYREEE, per germline (reference sequence). This CDR3 is built from 15 residues. Written as DNA, the CDR3 is TGTGCCAGCAGCAGGCTAGCGGGTAGCACAGATACGCAGTATTTT. It specifies CASSRLAGSTDTQYF.

The chain uses TRBV7-8 and TRBJ2-7, with 9 bases aligning to TRBD1. This CDR3 is built from 16 residues. V lost 0 bases to trimming and J lost 5 bases; unmatched junction nucleotides: 8. Germline V gene lookup returns CDR1 SGHVS and CDR2 FQNEAQ. For the CDR3, the DNA is TGTGCCAGCAGCTTAGCGGCCGGGACAGGGCTCGACGAGCAGTACTTC. This sequence encodes CASSLAAGTGLDEQYF.

This chain links TRBV7-5 with TRBJ1-4. TRBV7-5 is given as a pseudogene. The CDR3 runs 13 residues. This CDR3 reads CVRSPHWYEKLFF. The CDR3 DNA reads TGTGTCAGAAGCCCCCACTGGTATGAAAAACTGTTTTTT.

The chain recombines TRBV18 with TRBJ1-2; 9 positions match TRBD1. Trimming cost V 6 bases and J 4 bases; bases outside gene matches: 6. Germline V lookup: CDR1 KGHSH, CDR2 LQKENI. The CDR3 loop spans 14 amino acids. The CDR3 DNA follows: TGTGCCAGCTCGCCCGGGACAGGGAGCTATGGCTACACCTTC. Residues: CASSPGTGSYGYTF.

The chain couples TRBV9 to TRBJ2-2; 13 nucleotides agree with TRBD2. The CDR3 loop spans 19 amino acids. CDR1 and CDR2 (germline): SGDLS, YYNGEE. Trimming removed 3 bases from V and 4 bases from J; junction bases left unmatched: 12. CDR3 nucleotide sequence: TGTGCCAGCAGCGAGTCCTGGACTAGCGGGAGATCTGGCACCGGGGAGCTGTTTTTT. It yields the protein CASSESWTSGRSGTGELFF.